The source of this T cell receptor beta chain is a study of graft-versus-host responses after intestinal transplantation. Study-level background: Each transplant was multivisceral, liver-intestinal, or isolated intestinal.

This table comes from immunoSEQ multiplex PCR, and its TCRdb copy is limited to in-frame clones, with some not included. Among about 23,000 clones listed, roughly 90% were seen once. The study, taken as a whole, reports: Early after transplant, HvG declines were associated with peak levels of circulating GvH clones.

A word on this clone: Its target is unknown.

V lost 5 bases and J 6 bases, leaving 12 bases between the germline ends. The CDR3 sequence is 13 residues long. Per germline, CDR1 SGHRS and CDR2 YFSETQ. The sample consisted of PBMCs, taken around 40 days after intestinal transplant. This chain links TRBV5-1 with TRBJ1-3; a possible D gene is TRBD1 (5 bases). This clonotype was sampled from a human patient who received an intestinal transplant, so some T cells may come from the graft donor. This CDR3 reads CASRRRGENTIYF. The CDR3 nucleotides are TGCGCCAGCAGGAGGAGGGGCGAAAACACCATATATTTT.